This paragraph covers one T cell receptor beta chain sequence. These data come from a study of blood T cell repertoires in COVID-19. Study as a whole: The samples span acute and convalescent COVID-19 from the United States, Italy and Spain.

TCRdb keeps only in-frame clones here, not all; method: immunoSEQ multiplex PCR. This sample has 320,000 or so clones, with about 90% found just once. Categorization into cohorts depended on clinical history that participants reported. CDR1 is MGHDK and CDR2 is SYGVNS in the germline V gene. The CDR3 extends over 14 amino acids. The V and J ends lost 3 bases and 6 bases respectively, with 12 bases between them. The sample consisted of PBMCs or T cells enriched from blood (not recorded which). The receptor was isolated from a woman aged 25 to 39 who had recovered from COVID-19. The genes are TRBV25-1 and TRBJ1-5; D gene ambiguous. This CDR3 is CASSDSTDFQPQHF. As DNA, the CDR3 is TGTGCCAGCAGTGACAGTACGGACTTTCAGCCCCAGCATTTT.